This TCR beta chain is from a study of shared clonotypes between healthy human individuals (dated by TCRdb to 2020 to 2022). With respect to the entire study: The cohort included three men and a couple of women between 18 and 49 years of age. For each donor, CD4 naive and CD4 memory were each given three plates, CD8 naive was given two plates, and CD8 memory was given one plate. To estimate repertoire size and how much clonotype sharing occurs between individuals, the study deeply sequenced the blood TCR repertoires of five healthy adults. Different laboratories and diverse techniques were used to prepare libraries and sequence TCR repertoires, to increase sequencing depth and limit assay-specific biases. Leukapheresis yielded between about 0.85 and 10 billion PBMCs per donor. What the work shows at the level of the full study, not this receptor alone: Because the study included only a small number of donors, the genetic and exposure-history diversity represented was limited. Clonotypes shared by all four sorted-subset donors showed higher generation probabilities than non-shared clonotypes. Sampling was restricted to blood, and TCR repertoires in tissues likely differ from the TCR repertoires found in blood. Rarefaction of sorted-subset datasets indicated incomplete sequencing despite the large sequencing depth. Sharing across a handful of donors was observed for roughly 5% of naive CD4, under 4% of naive CD8, 2% to 2.5% of memory CD4, and over 0.3% of memory CD8 clonotypes. Naive subsets generally had larger estimated clonotype richness than memory subsets. Pairwise subsampling indicated that sequencing depth was expected to affect the degree of clonotype sharing among donors.

CD8 naive samples were CD45RO-negative cells positively selected for CCR7, giving a CD45RA+CCR7+ population that excluded TemRA cells. The donors were healthy, HIV-negative adults who had no recently reported acute infections or vaccinations. Every donor was a Caucasian adult living in Nashville, Tennessee, USA. After blood collection by leukapheresis, PBMCs were isolated using Ficoll-Histopaque density gradient centrifugation and then cryopreserved in the vapor phase of liquid nitrogen. Analytical flow cytometry was used to check the purity and quantity of each magnetically sorted T cell population. Genomic DNA was isolated from every sorted fraction and measured by UV absorbance on a Nanodrop 2000c. Using the deep immunoSEQ assay, TCR CDR3 regions were amplified from genomic DNA by multiplex PCR. Extracted genomic DNA from each cell subset was distributed evenly across all wells of several immunoSEQ 96-well plates, and each plate was treated as a replicate. For sorted subsets, about 200 ng genomic DNA, equal to tens of thousands of T cell genomes, was loaded into each replicate PCR. Purified libraries were measured with a Qubit 3.0 fluorometer, size-checked on a Bioanalyzer 2100, and measured again with the KAPA Library Quantification kit. A separate single-read 150-cycle Illumina NextSeq 550 flow cell was used to sequence each immunoSEQ 96-well plate. In the authors' own workflow: The immunoSEQ output contained only junctional sequences without quality scores, so filtering could not match that applied to full-length reads. Sequences were annotated with PyIR, a Python wrapper for IgBLAST v1.9, using IMGT germline references to assign V/J genes and CDR3. Reads were filtered out if the reads had weak V/J assignments (E-value above 1e-6), no CDR3, stop codons, out-of-frame junctions, or ambiguous translated residues. V3J clonotypes were defined as sequences sharing the same inferred V gene, J gene, and CDR3 amino acid sequence. To compute the percentage overlap between repertoires, the number of shared unique clonotypes was divided by the size of the smaller repertoire. RTK rarefaction, the Chao1 estimator, and Recon v2.1 estimates of unobserved clonotypes were used to assess repertoire richness. OLGA was used to compute generation probabilities for all TCRbeta clonotypes that the gDNA method yielded from several donors. TCRdb retrieved this table from immuneACCESS and kept in-frame rearrangements only. Not all clones are present; in checked studies, unresolved V genes account for under half, and no reason is known for the remainder. The V and J calls and the clone size are those of that table, but D and trimming were determined from the DNA. A total of roughly 890,000 clones appear in this sample, approximately 92% of them only once. Of the sample, under 30% is held by the ten largest clones.

Via the germline V gene, CDR1 is SGHVS and CDR2 FQNEAQ. V was cut back by 0 bases and J by 5 bases, leaving a gap of 5 bases between them. The CDR3 covers 12 residues, taking in both the cysteine and the phenylalanine. Only the CDR3 DNA is retained, 36 bases long and in frame from the first base. This clone was counted ten times or more. What this receptor recognizes is not known. Qualities for individual bases were not recorded, and no much larger clone is one base off. Sequencing was done on a sample of naive CD8+ T cells sorted from blood. What the cell subset or site label conveys for this sample: CD45RA+CCR7+. The sequence was collected from a man aged 25 to 40 in good health. This sequence uses TRBV7-8 and TRBJ2-7; a weak D assignment points to TRBD2 (5 bases agree). The CDR3 here reads CASSLARDEQYF. The nucleotide sequence reads TGTGCCAGCAGCTTAGCGCGGGACGAGCAGTACTTC.